Presented here are 16 T cell receptor beta chains from one specimen sequenced in a study of resident and recirculating memory T cells in vitiligo. This table comes from immunoSEQ multiplex PCR, and its TCRdb copy is limited to in-frame clones, with some not included. The data contain 70,000 to 85,000 clones, more than 85% of them singletons. The sequencing sample was made of blood. These receptors all come from a male donor with vitiligo.

J is TRBJ2-3 and V is TRBV5-1, with a tentative D call TRBD1 (6 bases). This CDR3 region has 13 residues. CDR1 and CDR2 (germline): SGHRS, YFSETQ. V was trimmed by 3 bases and J by 6 bases, leaving 11 bases between them. CDR3 residues: CASSSQQGDTQYF. In nucleotides, the CDR3 is TGCGCCAGCAGCTCCCAGCAGGGGGATACGCAGTATTTT.

Written as DNA, the CDR3 is TGTGCCAGCAGCCCTGGGGCCCAAGAGACCCAGTACTTC. It encodes CASSPGAQETQYF. The rearrangement uses TRBV13 and TRBJ2-5; D might be TRBD1 (5 bases). Trimming removed 5 bases at V and 1 base at J, with 8 bases between. The CDR3 sequence is 13 residues long. The germline V gene encodes CDR1 PRHDT and CDR2 FYEKMQ (reference sequence).

V and J are TRBV5-4 and TRBJ2-7, with 9 positions matching TRBD1. V gave up 2 bases and J gave up 4 bases; unmatched junction bases: 7. Germline-derived CDR1 and CDR2 are SGHNT and YYREEE (reference sequence). The CDR3 covers 15 residues. Here the CDR3 reads CASSLGRTGVYEQYF. The CDR3 bases are TGTGCCAGCAGCTTAGGTAGGACAGGGGTGTACGAGCAGTACTTC. The variable domain in full, with the rest retrieved from reference TRBV5-4 and TRBJ2-7, is ETGVTQSPTHLIKTRGQQVTLRCSSQSGHNTVSWYQQALGQGPQFIFQYYREEENGRGNFPPRFSGLQFPNYSSELNVNALELDDSALYLCASSLGRTGVYEQYFGPGTRLTVT.

J is TRBJ1-6 and V is TRBV28, with D maybe TRBD1 (5 bases). CDR3 length: 14 amino acids. Trimming shortened V by 2 bases and J by 7 bases, and 9 bases separated the two germline ends. The germline CDR1 and CDR2 sequences are MDHEN and SYDVKM. CDR3 sequence reads: CASSLRGVNSPLHF. For the CDR3, the DNA is TGTGCCAGCAGTTTAAGGGGCGTAAATTCACCCCTCCACTTT.

The gene calls are TRBV6-6 and TRBJ1-5, with 8 bases fitting TRBD1. This CDR3 region has 14 residues. Germline V lookup: CDR1 MNHNY, CDR2 SVGAGI (reference sequence). V lost 4 bases, J lost 2 bases, and 1 base stayed unmatched. This CDR3 is CASSSGQGNQPQHF. CDR3 coding DNA: TGTGCCAGCAGTTCGGGACAGGGCAATCAGCCCCAGCATTTT.

This chain uses TRBV28 with TRBJ2-7; 10 bases align to TRBD1. This CDR3 comprises 15 residues. Germline V gives CDR1 MDHEN, CDR2 SYDVKM. Unmatched junction bases numbered 5, after V lost 5 bases and J lost 1 base. The DNA for the CDR3 is TGTGCCAGCAGTCCGGACAGGGGGGAGTCCTACGAGCAGTACTTC. Its protein product is CASSPDRGESYEQYF.

The V and J genes are TRBV5-6 and TRBJ2-7, with TRBD2 identical over 11 bases. V was pared by 5 bases and J by 2 bases, with 6 bases of the junction left unmatched. This CDR3 has 15 amino acids. CDR1 and CDR2 from the germline V gene are SGHDT and YYEEEE. The chain's CDR3 is CASSFPGLAAYEQYF. The CDR3 bases are TGTGCCAGCAGTTTTCCGGGACTAGCGGCCTACGAGCAGTACTTC.

This chain uses TRBV29-1 with TRBJ1-1, with D hard to call. The V end was cut by 5 bases, the J end by 0 bases, with 13 bases between. The CDR3 has 14 residues. Germline assignment: CDR1 SQVTM and CDR2 ANQGSEA. Here the CDR3 reads CSVQALGVNTEAFF. In DNA form, the CDR3 reads TGCAGCGTTCAGGCACTCGGCGTGAACACTGAAGCTTTCTTT.

The chain uses TRBV13 and TRBJ2-3; 7 bases map to TRBD2. V dropped 1 base and J dropped 2; count of bases not matched to a gene: 6. The V gene's germline CDR1 is PRHDT and CDR2 FYEKMQ (reference sequence). CDR3 length: 16 amino acids. CDR3 sequence (DNA): TGTGCCAGCAGCTTAGTTCCAGCGGGGTACACAGATACGCAGTATTTT. It is translated as CASSLVPAGYTDTQYF.

V is TRBV18 and J is TRBJ1-1; a possible D gene is TRBD1 (5 bases). Germline assignment: CDR1 KGHSH and CDR2 LQKENI. Trimming stripped 0 bases from V and 0 bases from J, with 8 bases between. This CDR3 has 15 amino acids. In DNA form, the CDR3 reads TGTGCCAGCTCACCACCGGCAGGGTTGAACACTGAAGCTTTCTTT. Protein product: CASSPPAGLNTEAFF.

The CDR3: CASSTPPGIGLYNQPQHF. CDR3 DNA: TGTGCCAGCAGCACCCCCCCAGGGATCGGGCTCTACAATCAGCCCCAGCATTTT. J is TRBJ1-5 and V is TRBV5-6, with D tentatively TRBD1 (5 bases). The V gene's germline CDR1 is SGHDT and CDR2 YYEEEE. The ends were cut back, 4 bases at V and 3 bases at J, with 23 bases in the middle. CDR3 length: 18 amino acids.

This clone was seen once. V gene TRBV4-1 combines with J gene TRBJ1-2, with 8 bases matching TRBD1. Germline loops: CDR1 MGHRA, CDR2 YSYEKL. CDR3 length: 16 residues. V was pared by 0 bases and J by 7 bases, with 10 bases of the junction left unmatched. The CDR3 spells CASSQDLPGGWGGYTF. The CDR3 DNA follows: TGCGCCAGCAGCCAAGATCTCCCAGGGGGCTGGGGTGGCTACACCTTC.

This chain joins TRBV6-5 and TRBJ1-4, with 8 bases identical to TRBD1. The CDR3 consists of 15 residues. V shed 7 bases, J shed 2 bases, and the junction held 6 bases outside the gene matches. CDR1 and CDR2 from the germline V gene are MNHEY and SVGAGI. CDR3 residues: CASTRTGSTNEKLFF. CDR3 bases: TGTGCCAGCACACGGACAGGGTCGACTAATGAAAAACTGTTTTTT.

CDR3 amino acids: CASSSGGRTEAFF. Here the CDR3 DNA reads TGTGCCAGCAGCTCAGGGGGCAGGACTGAAGCTTTCTTT. This chain connects TRBV7-9 to TRBJ1-1; 8 bases agree with TRBD1. The V gene end was trimmed by 4 bases and the J gene end by 5 bases; junction bases not matched to a gene: 3. The CDR3 has 13 amino acids. In germline, CDR1 is SEHNR, CDR2 FQNEAQ (reference sequence).

This clone was detected once. CDR3 sequence reads: CASSTPYGLAGDTDTQYF. In DNA, the CDR3 is TGTGCCAGCAGTACTCCCTACGGGCTAGCGGGGGACACAGATACGCAGTATTTT. The chain is built from TRBV28 and TRBJ2-3; TRBD2 matches at 10 bases. J was trimmed by 2 bases and V by 5 bases; bases with no gene match: 13. From germline, CDR1 is MDHEN and CDR2 SYDVKM. The CDR3 loop spans 18 amino acids.

The gene calls are TRBV5-6 and TRBJ2-7; 11 nucleotides line up with TRBD1. Germline V gene lookup returns CDR1 SGHDT and CDR2 YYEEEE. This CDR3 spans 14 amino acids. The V gene end was trimmed by 4 bases and the J gene end by 3 bases; junction bases not matched to a gene: 3. The DNA of the CDR3 is TGTGCCAGCAGCCGGGGACAGGGGGACTACGAGCAGTACTTC. Its translation: CASSRGQGDYEQYF.